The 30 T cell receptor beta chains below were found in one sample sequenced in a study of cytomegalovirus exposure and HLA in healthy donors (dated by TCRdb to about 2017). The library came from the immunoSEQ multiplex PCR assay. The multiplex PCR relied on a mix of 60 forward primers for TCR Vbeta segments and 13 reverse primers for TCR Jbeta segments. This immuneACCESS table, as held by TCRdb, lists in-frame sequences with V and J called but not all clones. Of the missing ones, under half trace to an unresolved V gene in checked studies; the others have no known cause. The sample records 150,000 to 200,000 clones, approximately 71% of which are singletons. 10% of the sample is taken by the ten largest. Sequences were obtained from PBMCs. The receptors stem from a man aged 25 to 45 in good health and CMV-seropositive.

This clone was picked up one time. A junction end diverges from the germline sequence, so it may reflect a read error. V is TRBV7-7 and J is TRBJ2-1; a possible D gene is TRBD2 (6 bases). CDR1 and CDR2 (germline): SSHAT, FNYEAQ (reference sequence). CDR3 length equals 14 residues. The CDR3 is CASSLALEGDEQFF. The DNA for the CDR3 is TGTGCTAGCAGCTTAGCGCTGGAGGGAGATGAGCAGTTCTTC.

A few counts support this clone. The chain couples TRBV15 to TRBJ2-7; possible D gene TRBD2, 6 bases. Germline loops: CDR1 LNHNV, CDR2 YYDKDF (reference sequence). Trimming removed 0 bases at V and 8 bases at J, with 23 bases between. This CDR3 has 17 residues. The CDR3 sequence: CATSRDRGGVGAGQQYF. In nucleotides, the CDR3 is TGTGCCACCAGCAGAGACCGGGGCGGGGTCGGGGCGGGACAGCAGTACTTC.

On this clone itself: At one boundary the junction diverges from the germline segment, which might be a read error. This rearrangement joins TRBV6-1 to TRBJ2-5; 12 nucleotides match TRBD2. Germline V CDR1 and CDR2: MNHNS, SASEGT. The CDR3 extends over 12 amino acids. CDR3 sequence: CASSEGLAGPHF. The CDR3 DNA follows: TGTGCCAGCAGTGAGGGACTAGCGGGCCCACACTTC.

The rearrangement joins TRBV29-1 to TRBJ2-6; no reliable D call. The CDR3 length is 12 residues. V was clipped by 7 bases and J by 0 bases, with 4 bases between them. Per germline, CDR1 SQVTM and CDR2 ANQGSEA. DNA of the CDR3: TGCAGCGGGAGCTCTGGGGCCAACGTCCTGACTTTC. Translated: CSGSSGANVLTF. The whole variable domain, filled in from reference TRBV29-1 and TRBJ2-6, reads SAVISQKPSRDICQRGTSLTIQCQVDSQVTMMFWYRQQPGQSLTLIATANQGSEATYESGFVIDKFPISRPNLTFSTLTVSNMSPEDSSIYLCSGSSGANVLTFGAGSRLTVL.

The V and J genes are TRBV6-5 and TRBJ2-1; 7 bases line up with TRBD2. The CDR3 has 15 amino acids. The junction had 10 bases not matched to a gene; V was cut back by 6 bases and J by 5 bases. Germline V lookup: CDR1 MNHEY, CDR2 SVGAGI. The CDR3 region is CASRTGGEGHNEQFF. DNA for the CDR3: TGTGCCAGCAGAACGGGGGGAGAAGGGCACAATGAGCAGTTCTTC.

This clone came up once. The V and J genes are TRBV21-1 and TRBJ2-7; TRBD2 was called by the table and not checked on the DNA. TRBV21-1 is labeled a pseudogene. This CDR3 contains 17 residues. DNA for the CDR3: TGTGCCAGCAGCAAAGTCAGGGATGGGACTAGCAAAGACGAGCAGTACTTC. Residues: CASSKVRDGTSKDEQYF.

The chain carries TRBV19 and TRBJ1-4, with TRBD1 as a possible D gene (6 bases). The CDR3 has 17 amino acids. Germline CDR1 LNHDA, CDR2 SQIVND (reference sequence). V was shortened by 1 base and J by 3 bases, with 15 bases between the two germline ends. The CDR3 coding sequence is TGTGCCAGTAGTATAGGAGGACAGCAGGATTCTAATGAAAAACTGTTTTTT. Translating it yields CASSIGGQQDSNEKLFF.

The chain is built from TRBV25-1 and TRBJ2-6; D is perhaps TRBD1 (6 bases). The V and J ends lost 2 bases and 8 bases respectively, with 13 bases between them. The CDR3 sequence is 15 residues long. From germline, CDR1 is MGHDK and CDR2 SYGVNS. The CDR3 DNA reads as TGTGCCAGCAGTGAAATAGGGGACAATACCAACGTCCTGACTTTC. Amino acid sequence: CASSEIGDNTNVLTF.

The CDR3 nucleotides read TGCGCCAGCAGACAGCTTGTTTCGGACACTGAAGCTTTCTTT. Its translation: CASRQLVSDTEAFF. This sequence joins TRBV5-1 and TRBJ1-1; D uncertain. CDR1 is SGHRS, CDR2 YFSETQ, per germline. V was clipped by 5 bases and J by 3 bases, with 14 bases between them. This CDR3 contains 14 residues.

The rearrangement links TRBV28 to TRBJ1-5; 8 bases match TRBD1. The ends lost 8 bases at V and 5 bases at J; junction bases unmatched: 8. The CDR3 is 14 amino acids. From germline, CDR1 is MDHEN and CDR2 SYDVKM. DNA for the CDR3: TGTGCCAGCTCCCTCGACAGGGGTGATCAGCCCCAGCATTTT. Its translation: CASSLDRGDQPQHF.

Written as DNA, the CDR3 is TGTGCCAGCAGCTCCTCGGTTGCTAATGAAAAACTGTTTTTT. Its protein product is CASSSSVANEKLFF. The chain is built from TRBV11-3 and TRBJ1-4; no clear D. The CDR3 spans 14 residues. The V end lost 4 bases, the J end lost 3 bases, and 9 bases lay between the germline ends. Germline CDR1 SGHNT, CDR2 YENEEA.

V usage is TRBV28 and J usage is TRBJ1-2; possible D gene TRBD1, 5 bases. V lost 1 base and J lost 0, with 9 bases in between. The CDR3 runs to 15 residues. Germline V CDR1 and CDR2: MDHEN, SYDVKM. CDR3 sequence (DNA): TGTGCCAGCAGTTTATCTGGGGGGACTAACTATGGCTACACCTTC. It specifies CASSLSGGTNYGYTF.

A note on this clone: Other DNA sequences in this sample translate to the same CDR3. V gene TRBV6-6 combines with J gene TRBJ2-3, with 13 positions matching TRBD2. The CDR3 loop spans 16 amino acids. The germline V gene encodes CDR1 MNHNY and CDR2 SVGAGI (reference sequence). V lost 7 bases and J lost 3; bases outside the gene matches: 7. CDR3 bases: TGTGCCAGCAAAGACGCGGGACTAGCGGGAACAGATACGCAGTATTTT. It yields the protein CASKDAGLAGTDTQYF.

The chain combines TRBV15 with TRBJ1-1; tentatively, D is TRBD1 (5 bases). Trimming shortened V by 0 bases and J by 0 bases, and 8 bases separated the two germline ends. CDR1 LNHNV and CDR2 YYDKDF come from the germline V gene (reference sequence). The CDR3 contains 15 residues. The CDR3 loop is CATSRDGGMNTEAFF. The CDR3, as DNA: TGTGCCACCAGCAGAGACGGGGGAATGAACACTGAAGCTTTCTTT.

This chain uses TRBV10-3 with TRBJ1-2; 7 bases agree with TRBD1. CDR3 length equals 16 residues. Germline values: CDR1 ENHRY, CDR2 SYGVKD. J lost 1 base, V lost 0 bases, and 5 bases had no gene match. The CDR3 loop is CAISESTGRSNYGYTF. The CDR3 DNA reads TGTGCCATCAGTGAGTCGACAGGGAGAAGTAACTATGGCTACACCTTC.

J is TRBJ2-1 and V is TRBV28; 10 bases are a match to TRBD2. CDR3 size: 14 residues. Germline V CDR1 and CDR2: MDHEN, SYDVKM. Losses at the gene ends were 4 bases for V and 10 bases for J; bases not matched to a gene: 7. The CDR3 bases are TGTGCCAGCAGTTCCCTCACTAGCGGGGACGAGCAGTTCTTC. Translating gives CASSSLTSGDEQFF.

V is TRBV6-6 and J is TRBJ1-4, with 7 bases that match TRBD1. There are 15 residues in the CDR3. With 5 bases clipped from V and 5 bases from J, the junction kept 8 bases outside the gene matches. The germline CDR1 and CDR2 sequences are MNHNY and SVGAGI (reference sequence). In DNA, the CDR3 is TGTGCCAGCAGTCCATCGACAGGGATGAATGAAAAACTGTTTTTT. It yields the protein CASSPSTGMNEKLFF.

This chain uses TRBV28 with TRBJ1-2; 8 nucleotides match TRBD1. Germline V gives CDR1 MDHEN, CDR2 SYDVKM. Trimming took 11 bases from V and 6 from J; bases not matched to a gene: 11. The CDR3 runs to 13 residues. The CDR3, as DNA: TGTGCCGGGAAGGACAGGGAGTCCGATGGCTACACCTTC. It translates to CAGKDRESDGYTF.

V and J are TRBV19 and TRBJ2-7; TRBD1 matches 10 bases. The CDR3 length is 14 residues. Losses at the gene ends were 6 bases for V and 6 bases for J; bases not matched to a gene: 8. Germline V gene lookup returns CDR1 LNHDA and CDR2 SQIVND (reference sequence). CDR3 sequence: CASRPGQGNREQYF. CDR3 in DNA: TGTGCCAGTAGGCCGGGACAGGGGAATCGCGAGCAGTACTTC.

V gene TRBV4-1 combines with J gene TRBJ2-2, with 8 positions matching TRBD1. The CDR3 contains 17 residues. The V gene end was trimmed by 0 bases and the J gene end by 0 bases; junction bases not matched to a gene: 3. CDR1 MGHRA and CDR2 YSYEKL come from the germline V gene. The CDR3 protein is CASSQERTGTNTGELFF. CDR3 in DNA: TGCGCCAGCAGCCAAGAAAGGACAGGGACGAACACCGGGGAGCTGTTTTTT.

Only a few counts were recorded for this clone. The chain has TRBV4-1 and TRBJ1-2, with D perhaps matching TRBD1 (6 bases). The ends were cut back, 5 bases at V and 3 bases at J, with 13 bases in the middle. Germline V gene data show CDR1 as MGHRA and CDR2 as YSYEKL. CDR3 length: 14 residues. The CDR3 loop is CASSVQGVYYGYTF. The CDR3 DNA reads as TGCGCCAGCAGCGTACAGGGAGTCTACTATGGCTACACCTTC.

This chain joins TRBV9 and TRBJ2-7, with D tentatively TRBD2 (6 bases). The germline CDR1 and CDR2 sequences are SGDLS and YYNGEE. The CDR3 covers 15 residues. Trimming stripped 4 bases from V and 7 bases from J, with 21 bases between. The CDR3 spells CASSFGGTGVREQYF. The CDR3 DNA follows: TGTGCCAGCAGCTTCGGCGGGACGGGAGTAAGGGAGCAGTACTTC. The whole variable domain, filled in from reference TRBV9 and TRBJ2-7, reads DSGVTQTPKHLITATGQRVTLRCSPRSGDLSVYWYQQSLDQGLQFLIQYYNGEERAKGNILERFSAQQFPDLHSELNLSSLELGDSALYFCASSFGGTGVREQYFGPGTRLTVT.

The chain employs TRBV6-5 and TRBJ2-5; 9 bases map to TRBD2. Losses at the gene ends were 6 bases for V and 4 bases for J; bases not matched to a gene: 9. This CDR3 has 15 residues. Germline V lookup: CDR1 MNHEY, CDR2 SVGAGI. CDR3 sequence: CASSKESSGTETQYF. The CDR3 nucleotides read TGTGCCAGCAGCAAAGAGTCTAGCGGGACAGAGACCCAGTACTTC.

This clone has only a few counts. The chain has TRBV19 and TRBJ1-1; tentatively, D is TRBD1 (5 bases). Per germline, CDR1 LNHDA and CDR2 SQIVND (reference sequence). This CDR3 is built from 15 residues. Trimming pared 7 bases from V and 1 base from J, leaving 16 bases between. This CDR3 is CASKAGQTQNTEAFF. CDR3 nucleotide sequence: TGTGCCAGTAAGGCAGGACAAACACAGAACACTGAAGCTTTCTTT.

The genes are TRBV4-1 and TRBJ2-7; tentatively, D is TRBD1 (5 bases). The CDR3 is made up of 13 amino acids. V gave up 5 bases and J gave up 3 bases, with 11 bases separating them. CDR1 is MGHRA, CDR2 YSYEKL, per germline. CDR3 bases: TGCGCCAGCAGCTACAGAGACAGCTACGAGCAGTACTTC. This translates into CASSYRDSYEQYF.

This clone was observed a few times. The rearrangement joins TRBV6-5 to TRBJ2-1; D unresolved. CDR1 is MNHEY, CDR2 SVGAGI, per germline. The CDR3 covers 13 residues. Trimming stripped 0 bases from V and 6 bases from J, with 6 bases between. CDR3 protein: CASSYSAFNEQFF. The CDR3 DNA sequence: TGTGCCAGCAGTTACTCGGCTTTCAATGAGCAGTTCTTC.

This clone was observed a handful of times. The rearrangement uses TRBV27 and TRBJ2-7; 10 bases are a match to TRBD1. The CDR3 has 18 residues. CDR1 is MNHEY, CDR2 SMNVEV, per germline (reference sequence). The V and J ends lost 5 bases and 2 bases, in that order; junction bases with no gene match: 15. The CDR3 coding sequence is TGTGCCAGCAGTGAGAACCGGGACAGGGGCACCACCCCCTACGAGCAGTACTTC. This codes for CASSENRDRGTTPYEQYF.

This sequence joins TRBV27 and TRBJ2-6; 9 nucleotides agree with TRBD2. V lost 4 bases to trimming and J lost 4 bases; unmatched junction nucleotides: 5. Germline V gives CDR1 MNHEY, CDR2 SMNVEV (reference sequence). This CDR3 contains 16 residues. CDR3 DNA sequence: TGTGCCAGCAGTTCGGCGGGGGGGGCCGGGGCCAACGTCCTGACTTTC. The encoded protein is CASSSAGGAGANVLTF. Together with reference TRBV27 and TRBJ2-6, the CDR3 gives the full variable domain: EAQVTQNPRYLITVTGKKLTVTCSQNMNHEYMSWYRQDPGLGLRQIYYSMNVEVTDKGDVPEGYKVSRKEKRNFPLILESPSPNQTSLYFCASSSAGGAGANVLTFGAGSRLTVL.

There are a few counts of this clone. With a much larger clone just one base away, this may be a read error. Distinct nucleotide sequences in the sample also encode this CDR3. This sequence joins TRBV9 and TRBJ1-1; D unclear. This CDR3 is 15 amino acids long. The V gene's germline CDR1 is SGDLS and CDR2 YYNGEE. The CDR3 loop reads CASSARGNTGDEAFF. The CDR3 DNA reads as TGCGCCAGCAGCGCCCGCGGGAATACCGGAGATGAAGCTTTCTTT. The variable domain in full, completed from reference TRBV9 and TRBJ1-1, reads DSGVTQTPKHLITATGQRVTLRCSPRSGDLSVYWYQQSLDQGLQFLIQYYNGEERAKGNILERFSAQQFPDLHSELNLSSLELGDSALYFCASSARGNTGDEAFFGQGTRLTVV.

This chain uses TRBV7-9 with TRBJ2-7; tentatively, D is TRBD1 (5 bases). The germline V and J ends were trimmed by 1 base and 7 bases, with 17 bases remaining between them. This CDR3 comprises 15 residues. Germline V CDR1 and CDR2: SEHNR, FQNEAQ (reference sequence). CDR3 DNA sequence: TGTGCCAGCAGCTTAGAGACAGCCTTCGGGTTGGAGCAGTACTTC. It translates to CASSLETAFGLEQYF.